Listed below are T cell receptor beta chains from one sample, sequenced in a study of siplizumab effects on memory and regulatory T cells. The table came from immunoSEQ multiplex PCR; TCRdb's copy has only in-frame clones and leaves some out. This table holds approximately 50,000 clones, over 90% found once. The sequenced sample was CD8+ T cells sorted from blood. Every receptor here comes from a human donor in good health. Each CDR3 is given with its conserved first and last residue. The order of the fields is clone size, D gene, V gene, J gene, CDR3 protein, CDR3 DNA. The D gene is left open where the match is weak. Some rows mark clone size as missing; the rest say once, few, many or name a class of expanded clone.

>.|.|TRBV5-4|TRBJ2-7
CASSFISSEQYF
TGTGCCAGCAGCTTTATATCATCTGAGCAGTACTTC
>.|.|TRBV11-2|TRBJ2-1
CASSLSSGYYNEQFF
TGTGCCAGCAGCTTAAGTAGCGGTTACTACAATGAGCAGTTCTTC
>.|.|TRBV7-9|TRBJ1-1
CASSLAKGTGGTMNTEAFF
TGTGCCAGCAGCTTAGCGAAGGGGACGGGGGGTACGATGAACACTGAAGCTTTCTTT
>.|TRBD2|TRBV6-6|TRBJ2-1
CASTGGGAYNEQFF
TGTGCCAGCACGGGGGGAGGGGCCTACAATGAGCAGTTCTTC
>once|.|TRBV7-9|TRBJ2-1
CASSLSGDNEQFF
TGTGCCAGCAGCCTTTCGGGAGACAATGAGCAGTTCTTC
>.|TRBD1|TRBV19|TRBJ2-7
CASSIFSQGAAYEQYF
TGTGCCAGTAGTATTTTTTCACAGGGGGCCGCCTACGAGCAGTACTTC
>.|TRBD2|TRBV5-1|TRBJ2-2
CASTGLATGELFF
TGCGCCAGTACCGGACTAGCCACCGGGGAGCTGTTTTTT
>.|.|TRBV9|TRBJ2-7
CASSVADSTYEQYF
TGTGCCAGCAGCGTCGCGGACTCTACCTACGAGCAGTACTTC
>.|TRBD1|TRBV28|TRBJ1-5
CASRAQGSAYSNQPQHF
TGTGCCAGCAGGGCACAGGGGTCAGCCTATAGCAATCAGCCCCAGCATTTT
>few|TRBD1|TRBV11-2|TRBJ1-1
CASSLEGQALNTEAFF
TGTGCCAGCAGCTTAGAAGGACAGGCGTTGAACACTGAAGCTTTCTTT
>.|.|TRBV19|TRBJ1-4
CASSREQGEKLFF
TGTGCCAGTAGTAGGGAACAGGGAGAAAAACTGTTTTTT